These 7 T cell receptor beta chains were all obtained from the same sample, sequenced in a study of blood T cells in healthy people across ages. A J-beta primer mix and a sample-barcoded 5' primer were used in a second PCR of about 7 to 12 cycles. TCRdb re-derived calls from the 5' RACE reads in MiXCR, one entry per CDR3 protein. The sample includes roughly 800,000 distinct CDR3 sequences, roughly 64% of them seen just once. Sequenced input: blood. These receptors were taken from a man aged 25 to 40 in good health.

The sample holds a few counts of this clonotype. The V call is TRBV20-1, the J call TRBJ2-3; 12 positions agree with TRBD2. The CDR3 loop spans 15 amino acids. Germline CDR1 and CDR2: DFQATT and SNEGSKA (reference sequence). With V trimmed by 6 bases and J by 3 bases, 7 bases remained unmatched. CDR3 nucleotide sequence: TGCAGTGCCCCGGGCACTAGCGGGGGGACAGATACGCAGTATTTT. It encodes CSAPGTSGGTDTQYF.

The chain combines TRBV24-1 with TRBJ2-5; 9 positions agree with TRBD1. The CDR3 has 15 residues. Germline V gene sequence: CDR1 KGHDR, CDR2 SFDVKD. V trimming: 3 bases; J trimming: 5 bases; junction bases outside the gene matches: 6. The CDR3 is CATSDPGQGVETQYF. The CDR3 coding sequence is TGTGCCACCAGTGATCCGGGACAGGGTGTGGAGACCCAGTACTTC.

The chain carries TRBV6-1 and TRBJ1-1; D call uncertain. The CDR3 spans 13 residues. V lost 7 bases, J lost 1 base, and 10 bases lay in between. CDR1 and CDR2 (germline): MNHNS, SASEGT. The CDR3 sequence is CASMTWANTEAFF. The CDR3 nucleotides are TGTGCCAGCATGACCTGGGCGAACACTGAAGCTTTCTTT.

This clonotype was counted only a few times. This chain connects TRBV2 to TRBJ2-1; D is possibly TRBD2 (5 bases). Trimming pared 8 bases from V and 4 bases from J, leaving 18 bases between. There are 15 residues in the CDR3. Germline loops: CDR1 SNHLY, CDR2 FYNNEI. The CDR3 loop is CASYGWSGPYNEQFF. The CDR3 DNA is TGTGCCAGCTATGGGTGGAGCGGACCTTACAATGAGCAGTTCTTC.

V is TRBV7-9 and J is TRBJ1-1; D not certain. Germline V gene lookup returns CDR1 SEHNR and CDR2 FQNEAQ (reference sequence). This CDR3 region has 11 residues. V was pared by 1 base and J by 11 bases, with 8 bases between. CDR3: CASSLEGWAFF. The CDR3, as DNA: TGTGCCAGCAGCTTAGAGGGCTGGGCTTTCTTT. The full variable domain, with the rest looked up from reference TRBV7-9 and TRBJ1-1, is DTGVSQNPRHKITKRGQNVTFRCDPISEHNRLYWYRQTLGQGPEFLTYFQNEAQLEKSRLLSDRFSAERPKGSFSTLEIQRTEQGDSAMYLCASSLEGWAFFGQGTRLTVV.

V usage is TRBV20-1 and J usage is TRBJ1-2, with D possibly being TRBD1 (5 bases). This CDR3 has 14 amino acids. V lost 6 bases and J 4 bases, leaving 18 bases between the germline ends. Germline-derived CDR1 and CDR2 are DFQATT and SNEGSKA (reference sequence). Written as DNA, the CDR3 is TGCAGTGCGGATACGACAGCCGCGATCTATGGCTACACCTTC. Translating gives CSADTTAAIYGYTF.

V usage is TRBV10-3 and J usage is TRBJ1-1; no reliable D call. Between the trimmed V and J ends, which lost 11 bases and 0 bases, there was a span of 13 bases. The germline V gene encodes CDR1 ENHRY and CDR2 SYGVKD. The CDR3 sequence is 13 residues long. CDR3: CAAKGNLNTEAFF. The CDR3 coding sequence is TGTGCCGCGAAGGGCAATCTGAACACTGAAGCTTTCTTT.